The rows below give T cell receptor beta chains drawn from one sample of a study of cytomegalovirus exposure and HLA in healthy donors. Produced via immunoSEQ multiplex PCR; TCRdb's table is partial and in-frame only. The sample has more than 110,000 clones, roughly 79% seen once. Sequencing was performed on PBMCs. The receptors were gathered from a man between 25 and 39 years old in good health and CMV-seropositive. The CDR3 runs from the conserved cysteine through the conserved F or W. The order of the fields is clone size, J gene, V gene, D gene, CDR3 DNA, CDR3 protein. D genes are given only for firm matches. Only part of the rows carry a size: once, few, many, or a class if the clone is expanded.

>NA|TRBJ1-1|TRBV29-1|TRBD1
TGCAGCGTACAGGGGCCAAAACAGAACACTGAAGCTTTCTTT
CSVQGPKQNTEAFF
>NA|TRBJ1-3|TRBV2|TRBD1
TGTGCCAGCACCGGGACAGTCGGGGCTGGAAACACCATATATTTT
CASTGTVGAGNTIYF
>NA|TRBJ1-5|TRBV28|TRBD1
TGTGCCAGCAGTAAAGTAACAGGGGGACAGCCCCAGCATTTT
CASSKVTGGQPQHF
>NA|TRBJ1-2|TRBV5-1|NA
TGCGCCAGCAGCTTGGGACCCGGACAGATGAGCTATGGCTACACCTTC
CASSLGPGQMSYGYTF
>NA|TRBJ2-3|TRBV4-1|NA
TGCGCCAGCAGCCAAGGACACACAGATACGCAGTATTTT
CASSQGHTDTQYF
>NA|TRBJ2-3|TRBV7-9|NA
TGTTCCAGCAGCTTAGAGGCGGGTACGCAGTATTTT
CSSSLEAGTQYF
>once|TRBJ2-7|TRBV19|NA
TGTGCCAGTAGTATATCCCAGGACTACGAGCAGTACTTC
CASSISQDYEQYF
>NA|TRBJ2-1|TRBV11-2|TRBD2
TGTGCCAGCAGCCCCCCCAGCGGGAGCTCCTACAATGAGCAGTTCTTC
CASSPPSGSSYNEQFF
>NA|TRBJ2-3|TRBV9|TRBD2
TGTGCCAGCAGCGGGACTAGCGGGACTGCAGATACGCAGTATTTT
CASSGTSGTADTQYF
>NA|TRBJ1-5|TRBV21-1|NA
TGTGCCAGCAGCAAAGGAAAGCACCGGGACAGTAATCAGCCCCAGCATTTT
CASSKGKHRDSNQPQHF
>once|TRBJ2-7|TRBV29-1|NA
TGCAGCGTTTCGGGGACACGGGAAGGTAATTCCTACGAGCAGTACTTC
CSVSGTREGNSYEQYF
>NA|TRBJ2-1|TRBV13|NA
TGTGCCAGCAGCCGACTAGGGGAACGTAGCTCCTACAATGAGCAGTTCTTC
CASSRLGERSSYNEQFF
>NA|TRBJ1-3|TRBV28|NA
TGTGCCAGCAGTAGCGGACAGAACGGAAACACCATATATTTT
CASSSGQNGNTIYF
>NA|TRBJ2-3|TRBV5-1|TRBD2
TGCGCCAGCAGCCAAGGGTCTAGCGGGGAGGAATTTCCAGATACGCAGTATTTT
CASSQGSSGEEFPDTQYF
>NA|TRBJ2-3|TRBV2|TRBD2
TGTGCCAGCAGAAACCTAGCGGGGGTAGATACGCAGTATTTT
CASRNLAGVDTQYF
>NA|TRBJ2-5|TRBV19|NA
TGTGCCAGTAGTATACAGGGAACCCAAGAGACCCAGTACTTC
CASSIQGTQETQYF
>once|TRBJ2-5|TRBV7-9|NA
TGTGCCAGCAGACCCCAACAGGGTCAAGAGACCCAGTACTTC
CASRPQQGQETQYF
>NA|TRBJ2-3|TRBV4-2|TRBD2
TGTGCCAGCAGCCAAGAGGCAGGCCCGGGGGGGGATACGCAGTATTTT
CASSQEAGPGGDTQYF
>NA|TRBJ1-1|TRBV5-1|NA
TGCGCCAGCAGCCCGTTCGAGGGCGGCACTGAAGCTTTCTTT
CASSPFEGGTEAFF
>once|TRBJ1-5|TRBV28|NA
TGTGCCAGCAGACAGGGTGATCAGCCCCAGCATTTT
CASRQGDQPQHF
>NA|TRBJ1-6|TRBV27|NA
TGTGCCAGAGGGGTAAAGTATAATTCACCCCTCCACTTT
CARGVKYNSPLHF
>NA|TRBJ2-7|TRBV5-1|NA
TGCGCCAGCGCCAGGGAGGGGGGCCCCTACGAGCAGTACTTC
CASAREGGPYEQYF
>once|TRBJ2-3|TRBV9|NA
TGTGCCAGCAGCGTTGAGGGAGATACGCAGTATTTT
CASSVEGDTQYF
>NA|TRBJ2-3|TRBV7-9|TRBD1
TGTGCCAGCAGCCCGACAGGGGGCGGCACAGATACGCAGTATTTT
CASSPTGGGTDTQYF
>NA|TRBJ1-2|TRBV19|NA
TGTGCCAGTAGTATAGAGGCCGCTGGCGCCGGCGCGGATGGCTACACCTTC
CASSIEAAGAGADGYTF
>NA|TRBJ2-7|TRBV4-1|TRBD2
TGCGCCAGCAGCCCGTCCAGCGGGACGGGCAACGAGCAGTACTTC
CASSPSSGTGNEQYF
>NA|TRBJ1-1|TRBV29-1|NA
TGCAGCGTTGCAGGGGAAATGAACACTGAAGCTTTCTTT
CSVAGEMNTEAFF
>NA|TRBJ2-1|TRBV6-1|TRBD2
TGTGCCAGCAGTGATCGTAGGGGACTAGAGCAGTTCTTC
CASSDRRGLEQFF
>NA|TRBJ2-3|TRBV11-3|TRBD2
TGTGCCAGCAGCTCCGGGCCAATTGCGGGGGGGCGGGGAGATACGCAGTATTTT
CASSSGPIAGGRGDTQYF
>NA|TRBJ2-5|TRBV7-9|TRBD1
TGTGCCAGCAGCAACAGGGGGCGAGAGACCCAGTACTTC
CASSNRGRETQYF
>NA|TRBJ2-6|TRBV6-5|NA
TGTGCCAGCAGTTACGACTTCTCTGGGGCCAACGTCCTGACTTTC
CASSYDFSGANVLTF